This T cell receptor (beta chain) was profiled in a study of blood T cell repertoires in COVID-19. Across the whole study: T cells, B-cell-depleted T cells, or PBMCs supplied cDNA or gDNA.

The participants were between roughly 18 and 100 years old and came from some 23 US areas. Germline loops: CDR1 MNHEY, CDR2 SMNVEV (reference sequence). The CDR3 runs to 15 residues. Trimming took off 6 bases at V and 0 bases at J, with 12 bases between the two ends. In the original workflow: Counts of nucleated cells, estimated from reference gene primer amplification, were obtained. Sequencing used immunoSEQ multiplex PCR; TCRdb keeps in-frame clones, though not all of them. V, J and clone size were drawn from that table, and D and trimming were deduced from the DNA. Among some 250,000 clones listed, 86% were seen once.

The sequenced sample was PBMCs or T cells enriched from blood (not recorded which). This TCR derives from a man younger than 35 who had recovered from COVID-19. The chain is built from TRBV27 and TRBJ2-1; D remains unclear. The CDR3 region is CASRKSLSSYNEQFF. CDR3 in DNA: TGTGCCAGCAGGAAAAGCCTGAGCTCCTACAATGAGCAGTTCTTC.